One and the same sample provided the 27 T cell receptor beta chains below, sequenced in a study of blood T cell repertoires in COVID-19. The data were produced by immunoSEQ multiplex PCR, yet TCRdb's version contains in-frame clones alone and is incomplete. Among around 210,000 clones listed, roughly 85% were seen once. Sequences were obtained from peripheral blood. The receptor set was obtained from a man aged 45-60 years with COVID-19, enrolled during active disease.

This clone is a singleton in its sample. In DNA, the CDR3 is TGCAGCTCCTGGACAGGGCCTGAAGCTTTCTTT. This translates into CSSWTGPEAFF. This chain connects TRBV29-1 to TRBJ1-1; TRBD1 agrees at 8 bases. After removal of 8 bases from V and 6 bases from J, the junction contained 5 bases not matched to a gene. The germline V gene has CDR1 SQVTM and CDR2 ANQGSEA. The CDR3 spans 11 residues.

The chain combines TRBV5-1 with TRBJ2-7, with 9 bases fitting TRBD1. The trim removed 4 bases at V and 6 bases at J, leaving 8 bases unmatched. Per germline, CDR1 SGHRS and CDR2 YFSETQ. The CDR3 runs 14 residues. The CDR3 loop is CASSTQGAPLEQYF. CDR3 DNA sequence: TGCGCCAGCAGCACACAGGGGGCGCCTCTCGAGCAGTACTTC.

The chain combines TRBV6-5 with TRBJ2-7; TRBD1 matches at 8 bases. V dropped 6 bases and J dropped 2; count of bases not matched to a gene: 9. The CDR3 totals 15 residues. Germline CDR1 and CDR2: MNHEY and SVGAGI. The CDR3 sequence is CASSNRGMVTYEQYF. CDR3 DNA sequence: TGTGCCAGCAGCAACAGGGGGATGGTTACCTACGAGCAGTACTTC.

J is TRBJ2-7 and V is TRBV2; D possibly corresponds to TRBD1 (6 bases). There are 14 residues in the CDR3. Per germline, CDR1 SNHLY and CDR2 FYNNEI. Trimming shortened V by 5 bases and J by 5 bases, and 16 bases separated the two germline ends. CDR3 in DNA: TGTGCCAGCAGTTCCCCAGGGGTCGTGGACGAGCAGTACTTC. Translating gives CASSSPGVVDEQYF.

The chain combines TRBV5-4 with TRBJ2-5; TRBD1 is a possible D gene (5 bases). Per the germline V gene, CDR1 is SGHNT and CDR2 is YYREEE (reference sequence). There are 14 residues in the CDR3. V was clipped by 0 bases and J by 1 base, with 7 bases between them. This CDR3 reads CASSLVGAQETQYF. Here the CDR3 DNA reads TGTGCCAGCAGCTTGGTAGGGGCCCAAGAGACCCAGTACTTC. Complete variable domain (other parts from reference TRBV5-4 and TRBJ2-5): ETGVTQSPTHLIKTRGQQVTLRCSSQSGHNTVSWYQQALGQGPQFIFQYYREEENGRGNFPPRFSGLQFPNYSSELNVNALELDDSALYLCASSLVGAQETQYFGPGTRLLVL.

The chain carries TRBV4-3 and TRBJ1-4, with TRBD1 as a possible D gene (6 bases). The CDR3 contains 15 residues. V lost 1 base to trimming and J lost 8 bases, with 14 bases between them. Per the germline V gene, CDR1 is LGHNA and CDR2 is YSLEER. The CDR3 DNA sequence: TGCGCCAGCAGCCAAGGATGGGGGCGGTCCGAAAAACTGTTTTTT. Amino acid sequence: CASSQGWGRSEKLFF.

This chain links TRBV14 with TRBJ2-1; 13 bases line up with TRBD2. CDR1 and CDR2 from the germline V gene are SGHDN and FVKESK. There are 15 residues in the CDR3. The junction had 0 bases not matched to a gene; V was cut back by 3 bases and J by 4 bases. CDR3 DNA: TGTGCCAGCAGCCAGGGACTAGCGGGATACAATGAGCAGTTCTTC. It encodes CASSQGLAGYNEQFF.

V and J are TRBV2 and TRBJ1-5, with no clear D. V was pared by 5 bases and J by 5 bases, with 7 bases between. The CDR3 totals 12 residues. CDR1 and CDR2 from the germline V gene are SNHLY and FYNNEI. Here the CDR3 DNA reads TGTGCCAGCAGTCCGAGGGATCAGCCCCAGCATTTT. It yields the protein CASSPRDQPQHF. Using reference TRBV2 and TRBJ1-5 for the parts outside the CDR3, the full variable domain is EPEVTQTPSHQVTQMGQEVILRCVPISNHLYFYWYRQILGQKVEFLVSFYNNEISEKSEIFDDQFSVERPDGSNFTLKIRSTKLEDSAMYFCASSPRDQPQHFGDGTRLSIL.

CDR3 DNA sequence: TGTGCCAGCAGTTACCCCGACAGGGACCTAACTGGCTACACCTTC. Translation gives CASSYPDRDLTGYTF. V and J are TRBV6-2 or TRBV6-3 and TRBJ1-2; 7 nucleotides align to TRBD1. Germline V CDR1 and CDR2: MNHEY, SVGEGT. This CDR3 comprises 15 residues. With 2 bases clipped from V and 7 bases from J, the junction kept 10 bases outside the gene matches.

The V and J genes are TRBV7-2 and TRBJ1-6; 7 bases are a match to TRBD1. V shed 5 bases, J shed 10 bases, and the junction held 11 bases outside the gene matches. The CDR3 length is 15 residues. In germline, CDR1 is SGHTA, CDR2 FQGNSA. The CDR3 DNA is TGTGCCAGCAGCCCCGGACAGGTGGGTGGATCACCCCTCCACTTT. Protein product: CASSPGQVGGSPLHF.

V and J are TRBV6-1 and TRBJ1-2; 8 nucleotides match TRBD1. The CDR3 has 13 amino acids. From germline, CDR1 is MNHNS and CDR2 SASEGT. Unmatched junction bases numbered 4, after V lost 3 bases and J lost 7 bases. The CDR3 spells CASSEQGAFGYTF. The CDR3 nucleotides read TGTGCCAGCAGTGAGCAGGGGGCTTTTGGCTACACCTTC.

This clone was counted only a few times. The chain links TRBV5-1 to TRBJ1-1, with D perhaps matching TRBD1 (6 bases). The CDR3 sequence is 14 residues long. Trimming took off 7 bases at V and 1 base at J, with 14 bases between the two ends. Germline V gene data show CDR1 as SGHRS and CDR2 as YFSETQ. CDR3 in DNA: TGCGCCAGCCATCCGGGACACGCGAACACTGAAGCTTTCTTT. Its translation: CASHPGHANTEAFF.

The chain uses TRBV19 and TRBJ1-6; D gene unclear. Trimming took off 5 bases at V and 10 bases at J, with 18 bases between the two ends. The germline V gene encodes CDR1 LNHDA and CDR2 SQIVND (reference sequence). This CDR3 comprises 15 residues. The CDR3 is CASSPGPGGWSPLHF. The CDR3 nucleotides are TGTGCCAGTAGTCCCGGTCCGGGTGGCTGGTCACCCCTCCACTTT.

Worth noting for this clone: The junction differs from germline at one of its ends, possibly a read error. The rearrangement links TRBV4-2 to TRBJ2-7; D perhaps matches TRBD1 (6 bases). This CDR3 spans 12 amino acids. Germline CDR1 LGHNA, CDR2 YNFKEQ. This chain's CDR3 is CASSQDRYRVEF. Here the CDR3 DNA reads TGTGCCAGCAGCCAAGATCGGTACAGGGTGGAGTTC.

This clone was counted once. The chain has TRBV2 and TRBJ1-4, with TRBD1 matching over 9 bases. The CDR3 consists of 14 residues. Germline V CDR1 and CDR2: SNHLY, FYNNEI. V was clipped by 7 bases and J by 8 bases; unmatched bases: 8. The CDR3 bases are TGTGCCAGCACGAGGGGACAGGGATGGGAAAAACTGTTTTTT. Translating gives CASTRGQGWEKLFF. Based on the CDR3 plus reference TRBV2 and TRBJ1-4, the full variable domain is EPEVTQTPSHQVTQMGQEVILRCVPISNHLYFYWYRQILGQKVEFLVSFYNNEISEKSEIFDDQFSVERPDGSNFTLKIRSTKLEDSAMYFCASTRGQGWEKLFFGSGTQLSVL.

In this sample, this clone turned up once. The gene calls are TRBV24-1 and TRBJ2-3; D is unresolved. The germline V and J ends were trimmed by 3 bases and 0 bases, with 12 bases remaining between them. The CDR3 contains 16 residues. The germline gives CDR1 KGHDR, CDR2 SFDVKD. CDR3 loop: CATSDLEFASTDTQYF. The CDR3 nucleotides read TGTGCCACCAGTGATCTGGAGTTTGCTAGCACAGATACGCAGTATTTT.

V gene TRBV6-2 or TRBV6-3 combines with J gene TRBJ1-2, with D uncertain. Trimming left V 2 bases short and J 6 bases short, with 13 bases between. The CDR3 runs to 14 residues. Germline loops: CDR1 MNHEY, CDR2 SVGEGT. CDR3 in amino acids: CASSYLGGVDGYTF. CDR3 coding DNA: TGTGCCAGCAGTTACCTTGGAGGAGTTGATGGCTACACCTTC.

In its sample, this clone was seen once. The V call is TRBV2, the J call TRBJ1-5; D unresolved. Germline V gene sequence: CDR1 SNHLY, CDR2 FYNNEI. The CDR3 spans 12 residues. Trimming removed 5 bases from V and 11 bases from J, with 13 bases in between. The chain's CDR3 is CASSNDLRAQHF. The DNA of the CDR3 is TGTGCCAGCAGTAATGACCTGAGGGCCCAGCATTTT.

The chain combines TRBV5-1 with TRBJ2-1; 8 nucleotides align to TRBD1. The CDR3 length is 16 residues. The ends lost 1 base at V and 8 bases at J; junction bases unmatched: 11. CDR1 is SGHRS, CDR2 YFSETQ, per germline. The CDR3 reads CASSLSAGGANYEQFF. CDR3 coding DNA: TGCGCCAGCAGCTTGAGTGCAGGGGGCGCAAATTATGAGCAGTTCTTC.

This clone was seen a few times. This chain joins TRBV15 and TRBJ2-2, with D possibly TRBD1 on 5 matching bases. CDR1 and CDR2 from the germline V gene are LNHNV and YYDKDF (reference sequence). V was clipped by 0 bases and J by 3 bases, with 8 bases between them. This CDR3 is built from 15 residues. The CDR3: CATSRDKGYTGELFF. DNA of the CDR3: TGTGCCACCAGCAGAGATAAGGGGTACACCGGGGAGCTGTTTTTT.

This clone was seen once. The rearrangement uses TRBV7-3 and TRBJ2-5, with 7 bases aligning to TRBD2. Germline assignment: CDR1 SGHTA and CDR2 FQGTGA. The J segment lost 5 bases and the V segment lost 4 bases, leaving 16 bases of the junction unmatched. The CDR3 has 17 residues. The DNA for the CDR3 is TGTGCCAGCAGCTCCCACCACGGGAGGAGTGGGGTGGAGACCCAGTACTTC. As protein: CASSSHHGRSGVETQYF.

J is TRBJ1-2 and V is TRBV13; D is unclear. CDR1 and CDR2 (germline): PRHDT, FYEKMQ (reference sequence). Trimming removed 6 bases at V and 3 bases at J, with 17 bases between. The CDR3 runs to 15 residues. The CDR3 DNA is TGTGCCAGCAGGAAGCCGGGGTCCGGCGACTATGGCTACACCTTC. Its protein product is CASRKPGSGDYGYTF.

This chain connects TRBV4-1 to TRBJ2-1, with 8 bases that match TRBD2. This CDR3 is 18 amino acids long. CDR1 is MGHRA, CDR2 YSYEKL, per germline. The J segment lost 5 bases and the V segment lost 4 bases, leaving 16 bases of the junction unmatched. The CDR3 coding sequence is TGCGCCAGCAGCCCCGCTCCTCGCCCGACTAGCGAAAACAATGAGCAGTTCTTC. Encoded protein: CASSPAPRPTSENNEQFF.

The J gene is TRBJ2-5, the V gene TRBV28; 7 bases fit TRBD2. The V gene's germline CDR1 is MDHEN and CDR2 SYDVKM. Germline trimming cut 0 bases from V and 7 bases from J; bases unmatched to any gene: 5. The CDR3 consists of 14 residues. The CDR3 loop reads CASSLWGEGGTQYF. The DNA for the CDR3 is TGTGCCAGCAGTTTATGGGGGGAGGGAGGGACCCAGTACTTC.

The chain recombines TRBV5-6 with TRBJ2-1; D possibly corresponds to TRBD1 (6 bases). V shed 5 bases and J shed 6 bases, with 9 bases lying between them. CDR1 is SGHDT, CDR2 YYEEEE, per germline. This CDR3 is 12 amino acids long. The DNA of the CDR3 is TGTGCCAGCAGTTTAGGGGGCAATGAGCAGTTCTTC. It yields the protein CASSLGGNEQFF.

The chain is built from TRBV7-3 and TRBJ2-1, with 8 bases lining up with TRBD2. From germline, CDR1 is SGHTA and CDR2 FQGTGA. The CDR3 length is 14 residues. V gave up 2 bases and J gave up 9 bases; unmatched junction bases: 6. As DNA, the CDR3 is TGTGCCAGCAGCTTATCGGGGGGGCAAGGTGAGCAGTTCTTC. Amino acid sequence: CASSLSGGQGEQFF.

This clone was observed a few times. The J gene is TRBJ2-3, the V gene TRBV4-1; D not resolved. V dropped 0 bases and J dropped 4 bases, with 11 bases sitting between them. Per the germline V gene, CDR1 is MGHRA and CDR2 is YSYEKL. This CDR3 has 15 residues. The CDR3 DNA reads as TGCGCCAGCAGCCAAGATCTTCCAGGCCCAGATACGCAGTATTTT. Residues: CASSQDLPGPDTQYF.